Listed below are T cell receptor beta chains from one sample, sequenced in a study of blood T cell repertoires in COVID-19. Sequencing used immunoSEQ multiplex PCR; TCRdb keeps in-frame clones, though not all of them. The profile shows roughly 200,000 clones, 94% of them singletons. Sequenced material: peripheral blood. These receptors originate from a man between 25 and 39 years old with COVID-19, enrolled during active disease. The CDR3 runs from the conserved cysteine through the conserved F or W. Each record gives: CDR3 protein, CDR3 DNA, J gene, clone size, V gene, D gene. A D gene is named only where the DNA matches it firmly. A row's size may be missing; if present it is once, few, many or a size class.

CDR3aa: CASSVGGANTDTQYF; CDR3nt: TGTGCCAGCAGCGTTGGCGGGGCCAACACAGATACGCAGTATTTT; j_gene: TRBJ2-3; abundance: .; v_gene: TRBV9; d_gene: .
CDR3aa: CASSLRVRLDGEDTQYF; CDR3nt: TGTGCCAGCAGCTTACGTGTAAGACTAGATGGTGAGGATACGCAGTATTTT; j_gene: TRBJ2-3; abundance: .; v_gene: TRBV7-9; d_gene: .
CDR3aa: CSASSPSGGGNEQFF; CDR3nt: TGCAGTGCTAGTTCCCCTAGCGGGGGGGGGAATGAGCAGTTCTTC; j_gene: TRBJ2-1; abundance: .; v_gene: TRBV20-1; d_gene: TRBD2
CDR3aa: CASSTGTGDLNYGYTF; CDR3nt: TGTGCCAGCAGCACCGGGACAGGGGACCTAAACTATGGCTACACCTTC; j_gene: TRBJ1-2; abundance: once; v_gene: TRBV9; d_gene: TRBD1
CDR3aa: CASSPPPTGNSGNTIYF; CDR3nt: TGTGCCAGCTCACCACCCCCCACAGGGAACTCTGGAAACACCATATATTTT; j_gene: TRBJ1-3; abundance: once; v_gene: TRBV18; d_gene: .
CDR3aa: CASSFGTGGQDEQFF; CDR3nt: TGCGCCAGCAGCTTCGGGACAGGGGGCCAGGATGAGCAGTTCTTC; j_gene: TRBJ2-1; abundance: .; v_gene: TRBV5-1; d_gene: TRBD1
CDR3aa: CASSQLPGQGINTEAFF; CDR3nt: TGTGCCAGCAGCCAACTTCCGGGACAGGGAATAAACACTGAAGCTTTCTTT; j_gene: TRBJ1-1; abundance: .; v_gene: TRBV3-1/TRBV3-2; d_gene: TRBD1
CDR3aa: CSVEDRTGHYGYTF; CDR3nt: TGCAGCGTTGAAGATAGGACAGGACACTATGGCTACACCTTC; j_gene: TRBJ1-2; abundance: .; v_gene: TRBV29-1; d_gene: TRBD1
CDR3aa: CASSRQLGQNSPLHF; CDR3nt: TGTGCCAGCAGCCGACAACTGGGACAGAATTCACCCCTCCACTTT; j_gene: TRBJ1-6; abundance: .; v_gene: TRBV27; d_gene: TRBD1
CDR3aa: CASSGGSPNIQYF; CDR3nt: TGTGCCAGCAGTGGCGGTAGCCCAAACATTCAGTACTTC; j_gene: TRBJ2-4; abundance: .; v_gene: TRBV2; d_gene: .
CDR3aa: CASSPMASALAGGQDTQYF; CDR3nt: TGTGCCAGCTCACCAATGGCCTCCGCACTAGCGGGGGGGCAGGATACGCAGTATTTT; j_gene: TRBJ2-3; abundance: .; v_gene: TRBV18; d_gene: TRBD2
CDR3aa: CASSQGQTQETQYF; CDR3nt: TGCGCCAGCAGCCAAGGACAAACCCAAGAGACCCAGTACTTC; j_gene: TRBJ2-5; abundance: .; v_gene: TRBV4-1; d_gene: .
CDR3aa: CASSFGVPYEQYF; CDR3nt: TGTGCCAGCAGTTTCGGGGTCCCCTACGAGCAGTACTTC; j_gene: TRBJ2-7; abundance: .; v_gene: TRBV27; d_gene: .
CDR3aa: CASSRKNQGRYDSPLHF; CDR3nt: TGTGCCAGCTCACGCAAAAATCAGGGGCGGTACGATTCACCCCTCCACTTT; j_gene: TRBJ1-6; abundance: .; v_gene: TRBV18; d_gene: .
CDR3aa: CASGGQGIGGYTF; CDR3nt: TGCGCCAGCGGGGGCCAGGGGATCGGTGGCTACACCTTC; j_gene: TRBJ1-2; abundance: once; v_gene: TRBV10-2; d_gene: .
CDR3aa: CASSDPQGAIEAFF; CDR3nt: TGTGCCAGCAGTGATCCACAGGGGGCTATTGAAGCTTTCTTT; j_gene: TRBJ1-1; abundance: once; v_gene: TRBV6-1; d_gene: TRBD1
CDR3aa: CASSLETGGPQETQYF; CDR3nt: TGTGCCAGCAGCTTAGAGACAGGGGGCCCCCAAGAGACCCAGTACTTC; j_gene: TRBJ2-5; abundance: .; v_gene: TRBV11-1; d_gene: TRBD1
CDR3aa: CASSYSTGGYTIYF; CDR3nt: TGTGCCAGCAGTTACAGTACAGGGGGGTACACCATATATTTT; j_gene: TRBJ1-3; abundance: .; v_gene: TRBV6-5; d_gene: TRBD1
CDR3aa: CASSEIFGTGNNQPQHF; CDR3nt: TGTGCCAGCAGTGAAATTTTCGGGACAGGGAACAATCAGCCCCAGCATTTT; j_gene: TRBJ1-5; abundance: .; v_gene: TRBV6-1; d_gene: TRBD1
CDR3aa: CASSFLGTGNNYGYTF; CDR3nt: TGTGCCAGCAGTTTTCTCGGGACAGGGAATAACTATGGCTACACCTTC; j_gene: TRBJ1-2; abundance: once; v_gene: TRBV2; d_gene: TRBD1
CDR3aa: CASSYSGGGSNQPQHF; CDR3nt: TGTGCCAGCAGTTACTCCGGGGGGGGAAGCAATCAGCCCCAGCATTTT; j_gene: TRBJ1-5; abundance: once; v_gene: TRBV6-6; d_gene: .
CDR3aa: CASSYRRNTEAFF; CDR3nt: TGTGCCAGCAGTTACAGGAGGAACACTGAAGCTTTCTTT; j_gene: TRBJ1-1; abundance: .; v_gene: TRBV12-3/TRBV12-4; d_gene: .
CDR3aa: CASSQMDNIYGYTF; CDR3nt: TGTGCCAGCAGCCAAATGGACAATATCTATGGCTACACCTTC; j_gene: TRBJ1-2; abundance: .; v_gene: TRBV5-4; d_gene: .
CDR3aa: CASSLGQGGNSPLHF; CDR3nt: TGTGCCAGCAGTCTGGGACAGGGGGGTAATTCACCCCTCCACTTT; j_gene: TRBJ1-6; abundance: .; v_gene: TRBV28; d_gene: TRBD1
CDR3aa: CASSPGEKGYAGELFF; CDR3nt: TGTGCCAGCAGCCCAGGGGAAAAAGGTTATGCCGGGGAGCTGTTTTTT; j_gene: TRBJ2-2; abundance: .; v_gene: TRBV3-1/TRBV3-2; d_gene: .
CDR3aa: CASSFMGRANTEAFF; CDR3nt: TGTGCCAGCAGTTTTATGGGGAGGGCGAACACTGAAGCTTTCTTT; j_gene: TRBJ1-1; abundance: once; v_gene: TRBV27; d_gene: .
CDR3aa: CASSDQGQGNSPLHF; CDR3nt: TGTGCCAGCAGTGATCAGGGACAGGGCAATTCACCCCTCCACTTT; j_gene: TRBJ1-6; abundance: .; v_gene: TRBV2; d_gene: TRBD1
CDR3aa: CASSGTTGDPSYNEQFF; CDR3nt: TGTGCCAGCAGCGGGACGACGGGGGATCCCTCCTACAATGAGCAGTTCTTC; j_gene: TRBJ2-1; abundance: .; v_gene: TRBV7-6; d_gene: .
CDR3aa: CASSQGREYSNQPQHF; CDR3nt: TGCGCCAGCAGCCAAGGGAGGGAATATAGCAATCAGCCCCAGCATTTT; j_gene: TRBJ1-5; abundance: .; v_gene: TRBV4-1; d_gene: .
CDR3aa: CASSLRQGSNSPLHF; CDR3nt: TGTGCCAGCAGTCTACGACAGGGGTCGAATTCACCCCTCCACTTT; j_gene: TRBJ1-6; abundance: .; v_gene: TRBV2; d_gene: TRBD1
CDR3aa: CASSIVARENTEAFF; CDR3nt: TGTGCCAGTAGTATAGTTGCCCGGGAGAACACTGAAGCTTTCTTT; j_gene: TRBJ1-1; abundance: .; v_gene: TRBV19; d_gene: .
CDR3aa: CATSRDWETQYF; CDR3nt: TGTGCCACCTCCCGGGACTGGGAGACCCAGTACTTC; j_gene: TRBJ2-5; abundance: .; v_gene: TRBV25-1; d_gene: .
CDR3aa: CASSLALYQPQHF; CDR3nt: TGTGCCAGCAGCTTAGCGCTATATCAGCCCCAGCATTTT; j_gene: TRBJ1-5; abundance: .; v_gene: TRBV7-6; d_gene: .
CDR3aa: CASSYTGQGAVGYTF; CDR3nt: TGTGCCAGCAGTTACACCGGACAGGGGGCGGTGGGCTACACCTTC; j_gene: TRBJ1-2; abundance: .; v_gene: TRBV6-5; d_gene: TRBD1
CDR3aa: CASSSSDRGLVETQYF; CDR3nt: TGTGCCAGCAGCTCTAGTGACAGGGGTCTGGTAGAGACCCAGTACTTC; j_gene: TRBJ2-5; abundance: once; v_gene: TRBV11-2; d_gene: TRBD1
CDR3aa: CASSLDGHGAEAFF; CDR3nt: TGTGCCAGCAGCTTAGACGGACATGGGGCTGAAGCTTTCTTT; j_gene: TRBJ1-1; abundance: .; v_gene: TRBV11-2; d_gene: .
CDR3aa: CASSEARARSNEKLFF; CDR3nt: TGTGCCAGCAGTGAAGCGCGGGCCCGGTCGAATGAAAAACTGTTTTTT; j_gene: TRBJ1-4; abundance: .; v_gene: TRBV6-1; d_gene: .
CDR3aa: CASSQDFTGNTEAFF; CDR3nt: TGTGCCAGCAGCCAAGATTTTACAGGGAACACTGAAGCTTTCTTT; j_gene: TRBJ1-1; abundance: .; v_gene: TRBV3-1/TRBV3-2; d_gene: .
CDR3aa: CASSQGTSGMPDTQYF; CDR3nt: TGTGCCAGCTCCCAAGGGACTAGCGGTATGCCAGATACGCAGTATTTT; j_gene: TRBJ2-3; abundance: .; v_gene: TRBV18; d_gene: TRBD2
CDR3aa: CASSIPGGSRDCLANYGYTF; CDR3nt: TGTGCCAGCAGCATCCCTGGGGGGTCTCGGGATTGTTTAGCTAACTATGGCTACACCTTC; j_gene: TRBJ1-2; abundance: .; v_gene: TRBV21-1; d_gene: .
CDR3aa: CASSIEDREAEQPQHF; CDR3nt: TGTGCCAGTAGTATAGAGGACAGGGAGGCGGAACAGCCCCAGCATTTT; j_gene: TRBJ1-5; abundance: .; v_gene: TRBV19; d_gene: TRBD1
CDR3aa: CASSIADPRPQHF; CDR3nt: TGTGCCAGTAGTATAGCTGATCCGCGCCCCCAGCATTTT; j_gene: TRBJ1-5; abundance: .; v_gene: TRBV19; d_gene: .
CDR3aa: CASRRQGLSNSPLHF; CDR3nt: TGCGCCAGCAGAAGACAGGGTTTGAGTAATTCACCCCTCCACTTT; j_gene: TRBJ1-6; abundance: once; v_gene: TRBV10-2; d_gene: TRBD1
CDR3aa: CASSLGGGRNQPQHF; CDR3nt: TGTGCCAGCAGCTTAGGAGGGGGCCGAAATCAGCCCCAGCATTTT; j_gene: TRBJ1-5; abundance: once; v_gene: TRBV7-9; d_gene: TRBD1
CDR3aa: CASSPQQVNYGYTF; CDR3nt: TGTGCCAGCAGCCCCCAACAGGTTAACTATGGCTACACCTTC; j_gene: TRBJ1-2; abundance: .; v_gene: TRBV3-1/TRBV3-2; d_gene: .
CDR3aa: CASSLDGSTEAFF; CDR3nt: TGTGCCAGCAGCTTAGATGGGAGCACTGAAGCTTTCTTT; j_gene: TRBJ1-1; abundance: .; v_gene: TRBV7-9; d_gene: .
CDR3aa: CASSPASEAYNEQFF; CDR3nt: TGTGCCAGCAGCCCTGCTAGCGAGGCCTACAATGAGCAGTTCTTC; j_gene: TRBJ2-1; abundance: .; v_gene: TRBV5-6; d_gene: .
CDR3aa: CASRPQQGNTEAFF; CDR3nt: TGTGCCAGCAGGCCCCAACAGGGGAACACTGAAGCTTTCTTT; j_gene: TRBJ1-1; abundance: .; v_gene: TRBV28; d_gene: .
CDR3aa: CSAEPGTGAGNTIYF; CDR3nt: TGCAGCGCCGAACCCGGGACAGGGGCTGGAAACACCATATATTTT; j_gene: TRBJ1-3; abundance: .; v_gene: TRBV29-1; d_gene: TRBD1
CDR3aa: CASSVQGAGVNTEAFF; CDR3nt: TGTGCCAGCAGCGTACAGGGGGCTGGCGTGAACACTGAAGCTTTCTTT; j_gene: TRBJ1-1; abundance: .; v_gene: TRBV9; d_gene: TRBD1
CDR3aa: CASSPILDTGELFF; CDR3nt: TGTGCCAGCAGCCCAATACTGGACACCGGGGAGCTGTTTTTT; j_gene: TRBJ2-2; abundance: .; v_gene: TRBV11-2; d_gene: .
CDR3aa: CASSVETAGGGYTF; CDR3nt: TGTGCCAGCAGCGTAGAGACGGCGGGTGGAGGCTACACCTTC; j_gene: TRBJ1-2; abundance: .; v_gene: TRBV9; d_gene: .
CDR3aa: CASSPGTGIPGANVLTF; CDR3nt: TGTGCCAGCAGCCCCGGAACAGGCATACCTGGGGCCAACGTCCTGACTTTC; j_gene: TRBJ2-6; abundance: .; v_gene: TRBV5-6; d_gene: .
CDR3aa: CASSFTGVGYGYTF; CDR3nt: TGTGCCAGCAGTTTCACCGGGGTGGGCTATGGCTACACCTTC; j_gene: TRBJ1-2; abundance: .; v_gene: TRBV27; d_gene: .
CDR3aa: CASSKDRGYEQYF; CDR3nt: TGTGCCAGCAGCAAGGACAGGGGGTACGAGCAGTACTTC; j_gene: TRBJ2-7; abundance: .; v_gene: TRBV7-7; d_gene: TRBD1